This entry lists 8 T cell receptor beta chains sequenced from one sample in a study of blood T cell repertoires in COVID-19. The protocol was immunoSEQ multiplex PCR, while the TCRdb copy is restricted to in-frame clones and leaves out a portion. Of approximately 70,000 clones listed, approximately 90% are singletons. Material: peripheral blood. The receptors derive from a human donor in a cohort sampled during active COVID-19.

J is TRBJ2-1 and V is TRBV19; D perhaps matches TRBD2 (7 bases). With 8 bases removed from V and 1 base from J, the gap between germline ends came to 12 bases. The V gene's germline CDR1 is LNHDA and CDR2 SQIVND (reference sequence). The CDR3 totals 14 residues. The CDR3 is CASQGRGSYNEQFF. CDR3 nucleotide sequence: TGTGCCAGTCAGGGGAGGGGTTCCTACAATGAGCAGTTCTTC.

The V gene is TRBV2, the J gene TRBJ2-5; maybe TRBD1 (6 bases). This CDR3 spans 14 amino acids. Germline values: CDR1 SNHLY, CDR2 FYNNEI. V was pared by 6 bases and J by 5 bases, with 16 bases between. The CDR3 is CASSLGGLGETQYF. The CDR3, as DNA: TGTGCCAGCAGCCTTGGGGGCTTGGGGGAGACCCAGTACTTC.

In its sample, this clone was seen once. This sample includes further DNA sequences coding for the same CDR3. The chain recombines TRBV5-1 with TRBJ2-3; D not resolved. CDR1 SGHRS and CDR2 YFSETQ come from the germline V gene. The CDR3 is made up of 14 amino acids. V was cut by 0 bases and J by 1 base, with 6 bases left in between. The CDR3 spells CASSLGSGTDTQYF. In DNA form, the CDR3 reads TGCGCCAGCAGCTTGGGTTCAGGCACAGATACGCAGTATTTT.

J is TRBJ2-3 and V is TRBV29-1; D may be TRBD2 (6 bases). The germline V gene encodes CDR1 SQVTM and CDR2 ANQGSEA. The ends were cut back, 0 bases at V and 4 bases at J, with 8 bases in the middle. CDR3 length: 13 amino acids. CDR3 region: CSVEDSGPDTQYF. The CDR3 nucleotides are TGCAGCGTTGAAGATAGCGGCCCAGATACGCAGTATTTT.

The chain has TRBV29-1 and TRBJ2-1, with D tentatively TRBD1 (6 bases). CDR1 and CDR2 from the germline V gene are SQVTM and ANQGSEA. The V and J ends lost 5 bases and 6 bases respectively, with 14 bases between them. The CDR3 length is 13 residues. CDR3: CSVTWTAGNEQFF. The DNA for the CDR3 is TGCAGCGTTACCTGGACAGCCGGCAATGAGCAGTTCTTC.

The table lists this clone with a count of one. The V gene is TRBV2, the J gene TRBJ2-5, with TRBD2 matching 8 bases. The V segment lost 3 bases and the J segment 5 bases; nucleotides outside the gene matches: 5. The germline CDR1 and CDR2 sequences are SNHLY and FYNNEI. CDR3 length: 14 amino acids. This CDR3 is CASSDPGGLETQYF. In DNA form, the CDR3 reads TGTGCCAGCAGTGACCCGGGAGGGCTGGAGACCCAGTACTTC. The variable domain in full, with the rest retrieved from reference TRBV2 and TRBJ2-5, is EPEVTQTPSHQVTQMGQEVILRCVPISNHLYFYWYRQILGQKVEFLVSFYNNEISEKSEIFDDQFSVERPDGSNFTLKIRSTKLEDSAMYFCASSDPGGLETQYFGPGTRLLVL.

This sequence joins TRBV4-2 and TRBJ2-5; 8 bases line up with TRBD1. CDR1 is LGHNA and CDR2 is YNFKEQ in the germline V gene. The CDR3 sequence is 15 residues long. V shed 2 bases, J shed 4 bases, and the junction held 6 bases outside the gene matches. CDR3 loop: CASSQTQGGVETQYF. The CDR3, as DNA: TGTGCCAGCAGCCAAACACAGGGGGGAGTAGAGACCCAGTACTTC.

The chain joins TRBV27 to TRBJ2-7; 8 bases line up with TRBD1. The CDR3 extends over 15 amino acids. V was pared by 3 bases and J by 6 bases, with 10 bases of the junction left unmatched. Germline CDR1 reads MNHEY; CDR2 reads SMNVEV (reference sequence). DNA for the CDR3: TGTGCCAGCAGTTTCGGTCCAGGGGGCTTTGGCGAGCAGTACTTC. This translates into CASSFGPGGFGEQYF.